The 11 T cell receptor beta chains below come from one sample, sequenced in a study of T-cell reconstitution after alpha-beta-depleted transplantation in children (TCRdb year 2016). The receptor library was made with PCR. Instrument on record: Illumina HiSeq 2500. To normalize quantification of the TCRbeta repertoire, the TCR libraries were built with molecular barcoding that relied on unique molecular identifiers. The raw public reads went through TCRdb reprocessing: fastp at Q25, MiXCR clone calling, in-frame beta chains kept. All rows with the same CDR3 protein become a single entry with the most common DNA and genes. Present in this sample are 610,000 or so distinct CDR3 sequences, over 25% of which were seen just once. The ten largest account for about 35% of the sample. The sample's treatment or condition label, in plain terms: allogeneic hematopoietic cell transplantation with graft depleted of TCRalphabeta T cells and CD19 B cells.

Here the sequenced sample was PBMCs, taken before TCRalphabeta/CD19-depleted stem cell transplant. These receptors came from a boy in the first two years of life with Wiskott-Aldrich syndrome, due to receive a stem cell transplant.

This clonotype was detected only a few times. CDR3 region: CASRGDYNEQFF. The DNA for the CDR3 is TGTGCCAGCAGAGGGGACTACAATGAGCAGTTCTTC. The rearrangement joins TRBV6-5 to TRBJ2-1; the D gene is possibly TRBD1 (5 bases). From germline, CDR1 is MNHEY and CDR2 SVGAGI. Trimming stripped 6 bases from V and 3 bases from J, with 6 bases between. The CDR3 totals 12 residues.

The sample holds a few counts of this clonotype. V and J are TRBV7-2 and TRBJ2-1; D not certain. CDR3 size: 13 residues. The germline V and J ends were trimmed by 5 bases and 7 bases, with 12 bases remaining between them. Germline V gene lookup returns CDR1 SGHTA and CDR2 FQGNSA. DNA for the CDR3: TGTGCCAGCAGCCCCTTTAGTTCGAATGAGCAGTTCTTC. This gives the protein CASSPFSSNEQFF.

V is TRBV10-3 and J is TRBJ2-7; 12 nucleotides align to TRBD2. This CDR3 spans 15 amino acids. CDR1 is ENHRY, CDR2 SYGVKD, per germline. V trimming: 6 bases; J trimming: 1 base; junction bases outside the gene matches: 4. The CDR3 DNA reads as TGTGCCATCAGAAGACTAGCGGGAGAATCCTACGAGCAGTACTTC. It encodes CAIRRLAGESYEQYF.

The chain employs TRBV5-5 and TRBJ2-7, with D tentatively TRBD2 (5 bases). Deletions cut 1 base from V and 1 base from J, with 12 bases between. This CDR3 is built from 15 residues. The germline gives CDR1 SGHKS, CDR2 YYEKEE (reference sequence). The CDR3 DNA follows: TGTGCCAGCAGCTTGTCGGGAACCCTTTCCTACGAGCAGTACTTC. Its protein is CASSLSGTLSYEQYF.

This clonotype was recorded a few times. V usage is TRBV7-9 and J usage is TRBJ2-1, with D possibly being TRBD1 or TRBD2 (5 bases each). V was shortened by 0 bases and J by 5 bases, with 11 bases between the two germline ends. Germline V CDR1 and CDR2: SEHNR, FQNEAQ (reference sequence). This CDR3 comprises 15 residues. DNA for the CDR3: TGTGCCAGCAGCTTAGCGGCAGGGACCAACAATGAGCAGTTCTTC. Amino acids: CASSLAAGTNNEQFF. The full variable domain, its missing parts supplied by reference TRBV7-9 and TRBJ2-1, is DTGVSQNPRHKITKRGQNVTFRCDPISEHNRLYWYRQTLGQGPEFLTYFQNEAQLEKSRLLSDRFSAERPKGSFSTLEIQRTEQGDSAMYLCASSLAAGTNNEQFFGPGTRLTVL.

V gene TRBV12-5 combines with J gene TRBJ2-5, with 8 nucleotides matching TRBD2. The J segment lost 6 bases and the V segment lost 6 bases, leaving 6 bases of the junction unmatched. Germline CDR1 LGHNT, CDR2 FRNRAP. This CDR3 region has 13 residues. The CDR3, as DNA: TGTGCTAGTGGCCTAAGCGGGAGTAAGACCCAGTACTTC. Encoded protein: CASGLSGSKTQYF. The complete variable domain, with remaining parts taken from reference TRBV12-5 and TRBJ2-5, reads DARVTQTPRHKVTEMGQEVTMRCQPILGHNTVFWYRQTMMQGLELLAYFRNRAPLDDSGMPKDRFSAEMPDATLATLKIQPSEPRDSAVYFCASGLSGSKTQYFGPGTRLLVL.

The CDR3 coding sequence is TGCAGCGTTGAAGGGGCTTTAGTCGTTAACACTGAAGCTTTCTTT. Translating gives CSVEGALVVNTEAFF. V is TRBV29-1 and J is TRBJ1-1; D is unresolved. The CDR3 loop spans 15 amino acids. Germline V gives CDR1 SQVTM, CDR2 ANQGSEA. Trimming took off 1 base at V and 2 bases at J, with 14 bases between the two ends.

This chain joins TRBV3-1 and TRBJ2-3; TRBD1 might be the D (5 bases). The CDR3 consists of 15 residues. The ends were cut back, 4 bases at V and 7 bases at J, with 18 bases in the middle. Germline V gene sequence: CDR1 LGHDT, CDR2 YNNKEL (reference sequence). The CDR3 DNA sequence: TGTGCCAGCAGCCGGGGCGATTGGAGTATCTATACGCAGTATTTT. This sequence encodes CASSRGDWSIYTQYF.

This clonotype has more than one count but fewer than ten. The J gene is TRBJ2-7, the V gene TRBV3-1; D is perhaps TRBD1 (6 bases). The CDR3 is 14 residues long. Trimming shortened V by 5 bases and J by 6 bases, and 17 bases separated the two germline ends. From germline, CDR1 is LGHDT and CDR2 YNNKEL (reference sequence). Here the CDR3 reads CASSSAIGGIEQYF. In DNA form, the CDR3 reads TGTGCCAGCAGCTCTGCCATAGGGGGAATCGAGCAGTACTTC.

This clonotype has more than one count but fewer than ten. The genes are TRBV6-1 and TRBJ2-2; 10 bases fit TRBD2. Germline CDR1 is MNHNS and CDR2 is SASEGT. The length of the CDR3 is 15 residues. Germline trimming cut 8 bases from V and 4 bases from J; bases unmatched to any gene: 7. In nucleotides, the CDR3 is TGTGCCAGCCTTCGACTAGCGGGTCTCACCGGGGAGCTGTTTTTT. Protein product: CASLRLAGLTGELFF.

The CDR3 region is CASSLEVTAGIEAFF. The CDR3 DNA follows: TGCGCCAGCAGCTTGGAGGTCACGGCGGGGATTGAAGCTTTCTTT. The chain carries TRBV5-1 and TRBJ1-1; the D is unclear. V was trimmed by 0 bases and J by 7 bases, leaving 16 bases between them. The CDR3 runs 15 residues. The germline CDR1 and CDR2 sequences are SGHRS and YFSETQ.